This record concerns one T cell receptor beta chain sequence. These data originate in a study of control samples from healthy donors and cancer patients. Method: immunoSEQ multiplex PCR; TCRdb's copy keeps in-frame clones and lacks some. This table holds 160,000 or so clones, about 93% found once. Trimming left V 5 bases short and J 1 base short, with 11 bases between. The CDR3 is 14 residues long. Germline assignment: CDR1 LNHDA and CDR2 SQIVND (reference sequence). This rearrangement joins TRBV19 to TRBJ1-1; D is perhaps TRBD1 (5 bases). The sequenced sample was blood. The TCR comes from a man aged 50 or older in good health. As DNA, the CDR3 is TGTGCCAGTAGTGCCGGGACGGCGAACACTGAAGCTTTCTTT. Protein: CASSAGTANTEAFF.